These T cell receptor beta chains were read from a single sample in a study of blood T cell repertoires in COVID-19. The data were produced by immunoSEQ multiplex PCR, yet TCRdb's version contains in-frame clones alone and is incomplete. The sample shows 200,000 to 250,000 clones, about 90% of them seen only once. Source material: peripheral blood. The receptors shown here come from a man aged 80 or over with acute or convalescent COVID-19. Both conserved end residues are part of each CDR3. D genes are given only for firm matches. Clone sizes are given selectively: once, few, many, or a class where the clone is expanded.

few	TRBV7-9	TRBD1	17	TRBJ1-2	TGTGCCAGCAGCTCCAACCGACAGGGGGCGAGGGACTATGGCTACACCTTC	CASSSNRQGARDYGYTF
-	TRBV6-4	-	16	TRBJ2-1	TGTGCCAGCAGCCGAACTAGCACCAGCTCCTACAATGAGCAGTTCTTC	CASSRTSTSSYNEQFF
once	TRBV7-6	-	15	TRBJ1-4	TGTGCCAGCAGCTTATGGACAGTAAATAATGAAAAACTGTTTTTT	CASSLWTVNNEKLFF
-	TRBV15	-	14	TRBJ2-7	TGTGCCACCAGCAGAGATCGGGGTAACTACGAGCAGTACTTC	CATSRDRGNYEQYF
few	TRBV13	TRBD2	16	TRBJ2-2	TGTGCCAGCAGCCCAGGACTAGCGGGGGCCACCGGGGAGCTGTTTTTT	CASSPGLAGATGELFF
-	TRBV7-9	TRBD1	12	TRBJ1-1	TGTGCCAGCAGGACAACAGGGGGTAGGGCTTTCTTT	CASRTTGGRAFF
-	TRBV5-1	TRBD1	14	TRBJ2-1	TGCGCCAGCAGCTGGGGACAGGGTAAGAATGAGCAGTTCTTC	CASSWGQGKNEQFF
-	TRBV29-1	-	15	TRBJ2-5	TGCAGCGTTGTTCCTAGAGAGGGGGTGGAAGAGACCCAGTACTTC	CSVVPREGVEETQYF
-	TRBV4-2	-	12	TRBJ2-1	TGTGCCAGCAGCCAAGATAGGACAGAGCAGTTCTTC	CASSQDRTEQFF
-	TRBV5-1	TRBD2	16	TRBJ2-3	TGCGCCAGCAGCCTCCGACTAGCGGGAGGGCCAGATACGCAGTATTTT	CASSLRLAGGPDTQYF
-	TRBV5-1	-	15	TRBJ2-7	TGCGCCAGCAGCTTCTTAGCGGATGGGACCTACGAGCAGTACTTC	CASSFLADGTYEQYF
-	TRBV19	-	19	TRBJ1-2	TGTGCCAGTAGTATAAACAGCAGGGCCGACACTCAGGCTAGGAATGGCTACACCTTC	CASSINSRADTQARNGYTF
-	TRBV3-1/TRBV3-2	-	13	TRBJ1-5	TGTGCCAGCAGCCCGGGGGGCAATCAGCCCCAGCATTTT	CASSPGGNQPQHF
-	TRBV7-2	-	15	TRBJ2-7	TGTGCCAGCAGCACAACGACAGGATTCTCCTACGAGCAGTACTTC	CASSTTTGFSYEQYF
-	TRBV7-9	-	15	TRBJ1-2	TGTGCCAGCAGCTGGGAAGGAGGGCCAGGCTATGGCTACACCTTC	CASSWEGGPGYGYTF
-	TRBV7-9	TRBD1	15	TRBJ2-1	TGTGCCAGCAGCCCGGGGACAGGGGGGTACAATGAGCAGTTCTTC	CASSPGTGGYNEQFF
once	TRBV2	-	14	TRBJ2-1	TGTGCCAGCAAAAAAAATCCGACAGACAATGAGCAGTTCTTC	CASKKNPTDNEQFF
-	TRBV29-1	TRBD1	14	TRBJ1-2	TGCAGCGTTGGGCGGACAGGGGGCGCGGATGGCTACACCTTC	CSVGRTGGADGYTF
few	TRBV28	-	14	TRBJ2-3	TGTGCCAGCAGTTCAACCTTAGGGGGAGATACGCAGTATTTT	CASSSTLGGDTQYF
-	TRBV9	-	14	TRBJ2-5	TGTGCCAGCAGCGCCCAGAGCGGGCAAGAGACCCAGTACTTC	CASSAQSGQETQYF
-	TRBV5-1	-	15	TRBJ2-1	TGCGCCACCTCCTCAGGGGATATAGGTTACAATGAGCAGTTCTTC	CATSSGDIGYNEQFF
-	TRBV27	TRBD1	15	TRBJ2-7	TGTGCCAGCAGTTTAGCGGGACAGGGCCCCTACGAGCAGTACTTC	CASSLAGQGPYEQYF
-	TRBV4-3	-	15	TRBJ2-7	TGCGCCAGCAGCCAAGAAACCAGGGGTATCTACGAGCAGTACTTC	CASSQETRGIYEQYF
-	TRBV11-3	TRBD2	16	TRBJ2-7	TGTGCCAGCAGCTCGGGACTAGCGGGAGGGCCGGCCGAGCAGTACTTC	CASSSGLAGGPAEQYF
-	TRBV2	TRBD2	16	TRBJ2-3	TGTGCCAGCAGGGACGGGACTAGCGGGAGCACAGATACGCAGTATTTT	CASRDGTSGSTDTQYF
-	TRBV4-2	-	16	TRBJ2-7	TGTGCCAGCAGCCAAGATCTGAGGGGGAGGGTTGACGAGCAGTACTTC	CASSQDLRGRVDEQYF
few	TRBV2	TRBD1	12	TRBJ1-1	TGTGCCGACAGACAGGGGGCTAGTGAAGCTTTCTTT	CADRQGASEAFF
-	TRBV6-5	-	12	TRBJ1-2	TGTGCCAGCAGTTACCTTGGACTGGGCTACACCTTC	CASSYLGLGYTF
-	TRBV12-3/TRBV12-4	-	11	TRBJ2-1	TGTGCCAGCAGTTACAGGGATGAGCAGTTCTTC	CASSYRDEQFF
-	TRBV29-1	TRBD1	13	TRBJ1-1	TGCAGCGTCGGACAGGGGAAGAACACTGAAGCTTTCTTT	CSVGQGKNTEAFF
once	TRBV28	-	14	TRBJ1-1	TGTGCCAGCAGGACCACAGTTCTGAACACTGAAGCTTTCTTT	CASRTTVLNTEAFF
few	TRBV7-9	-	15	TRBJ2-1	TGTGCCAGCAGCGCTACTGAGAGCTCCTACAATGAGCAGTTCTTC	CASSATESSYNEQFF
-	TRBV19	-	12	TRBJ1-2	TGTGCCAGCAGCGGGACAAACTATGGCTACACCTTC	CASSGTNYGYTF
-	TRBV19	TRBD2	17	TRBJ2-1	TGTGCCAGTAGTCCCGAGACTAGCGGGAGGGATTACAATGAGCAGTTCTTC	CASSPETSGRDYNEQFF
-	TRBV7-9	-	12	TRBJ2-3	TGTGCCAGCAGTCTTGGGCCAGATACGCAGTATTTT	CASSLGPDTQYF
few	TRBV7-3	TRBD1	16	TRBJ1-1	TGTGCCAGCAGCTCCGGGACAGGGGTTTTTGGGGCTGAAGCTTTCTTT	CASSSGTGVFGAEAFF
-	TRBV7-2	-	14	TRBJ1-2	TGTGCCAGCAGCTTAGCCGGGCAGGGTCGCGGCTACACCTTC	CASSLAGQGRGYTF
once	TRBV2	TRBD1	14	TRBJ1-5	TGTGCCAGCAGTCGACAGGGGAGGGATCAGCCCCAGCATTTT	CASSRQGRDQPQHF
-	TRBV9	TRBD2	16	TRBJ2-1	TGTGCCAGCAGCGCCGTGCTAGCGGGAGGGTTAAATGAGCAGTTCTTC	CASSAVLAGGLNEQFF
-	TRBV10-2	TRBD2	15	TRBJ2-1	TGCGCCAGCAGATACGCGGGAGGGCCGGGCAATGAGCAGTTCTTC	CASRYAGGPGNEQFF
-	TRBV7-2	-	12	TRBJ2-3	TGTGCCAGCAGCCGCTCGGGGGATACGCAGTATTTT	CASSRSGDTQYF
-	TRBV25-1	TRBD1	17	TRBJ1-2	TGTGCCAGCAGGGGACCGGGACAGGACTCTTCTCGCTATGGCTACACCTTC	CASRGPGQDSSRYGYTF
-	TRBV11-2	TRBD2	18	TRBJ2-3	TGTGCCAGCAGCTTAGATCGGGGACTAGCGGAGAGCACAGATACGCAGTATTTT	CASSLDRGLAESTDTQYF
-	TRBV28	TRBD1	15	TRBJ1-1	TGTGCCAGCAGTATGAACAGGGGCAGGGACACTGAAGCTTTCTTT	CASSMNRGRDTEAFF
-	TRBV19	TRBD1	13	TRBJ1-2	TGTGCCAGTAGTTGGGACAGGGGGATTGGCTACACCTTC	CASSWDRGIGYTF
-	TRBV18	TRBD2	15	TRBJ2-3	TGTGCCAGCTCACCCCGGACTAGCTCGGTGGATACGCAGTATTTT	CASSPRTSSVDTQYF
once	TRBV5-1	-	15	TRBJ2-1	TGCGCCAGCAGCTTGGGAGGGACACCTTACAATGAGCAGTTCTTC	CASSLGGTPYNEQFF
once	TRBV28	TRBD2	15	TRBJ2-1	TGTGCCAGCAGTTTAGGGGGGAGGGCTAGAGGTGAGCAGTTCTTC	CASSLGGRARGEQFF
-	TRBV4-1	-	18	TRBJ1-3	TGCGCCAGCAGCCAGAGAGAAATCCTCCTCCGCTCTGGAAACACCATATATTTT	CASSQREILLRSGNTIYF
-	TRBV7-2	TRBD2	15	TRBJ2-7	TGTGCCAGCAGCTTATCCATAGCGGGAGCCTACGAGCAGTACTTC	CASSLSIAGAYEQYF
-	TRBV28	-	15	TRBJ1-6	TGTGCCAGCAGTGCTGTGAGCTCCTATAATTCACCCCTCCACTTT	CASSAVSSYNSPLHF
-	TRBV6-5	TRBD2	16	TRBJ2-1	TGTGCCAGCAGTTACAACCCCCCTAGCGGAAACAATGAGCAGTTCTTC	CASSYNPPSGNNEQFF
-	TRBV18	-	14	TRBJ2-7	TGTGCCAGCTCACCTCCTAGCTTGGCCGGGGAGCAGTACTTC	CASSPPSLAGEQYF
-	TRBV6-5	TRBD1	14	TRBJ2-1	TGTGCCAGCAGCCGGGACAGGGGGCGTGGTGAGCAGTTCTTC	CASSRDRGRGEQFF
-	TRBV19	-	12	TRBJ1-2	TGTGCCAGTAGAGGACTCGGCGGGGGCTACACCTTC	CASRGLGGGYTF
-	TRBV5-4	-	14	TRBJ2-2	TGTGCCAGCAGCTCTGCGGGACGCGGCGGGGAGCTGTTTTTT	CASSSAGRGGELFF
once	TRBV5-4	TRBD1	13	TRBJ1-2	TGTGCCAGCAGTCGAGACAGGGAGGATGGCTACACCTTC	CASSRDREDGYTF
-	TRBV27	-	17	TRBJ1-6	TGTGCCAGCAGCCCATTTGGGGGGAGCTCCTATAATTCACCCCTCCACTTT	CASSPFGGSSYNSPLHF
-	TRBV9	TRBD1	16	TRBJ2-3	TGTGCCAGCAGCGTAATAGGACAGGGTGTCCCAGATACGCAGTATTTT	CASSVIGQGVPDTQYF